The rows below give T cell receptor beta chains drawn from one sample of a study of T cells after yellow fever vaccination. A single record per CDR3 protein comes from TCRdb applying MiXCR to the 5' RACE reads. The table shows approximately 70,000 distinct CDR3 sequences, with less than 8.5% occurring only once. Specimen: CD8+ T cells sorted from PBMCs, collected roughly 45 days after the first yellow fever vaccination. All receptors come from a man aged 18 to 30 who received the YFV17D yellow fever vaccine. The CDR3 runs from the conserved cysteine through the conserved F or W. A D gene is named only where the DNA matches it firmly. Only some rows state a clone size, as once, few, many or a class for expanded clones.

cdr3_aa cdr3_nt j_call d_call v_call cdr3_length clone_size
CASSASDTNQPQHF TGTGCCAGCAGTGCCTCGGACACTAATCAGCCCCAGCATTTT TRBJ1-5 . TRBV28 14 many
CSVGTSGNTIYF TGCAGCGTGGGGACATCTGGAAACACCATATATTTT TRBJ1-3 . TRBV29-1 12 .
CASSLRSRGFFNQPQHF TGTGCCAGCAGTCTTAGAAGCCGCGGGTTCTTCAATCAGCCCCAGCATTTT TRBJ1-5 . TRBV6-2/TRBV6-3 17 many
CASSQDSNTGELFF TGTGCCAGCAGCCAGGACTCGAACACCGGGGAGCTGTTTTTT TRBJ2-2 . TRBV7-3 14 many
CASSAGQYTEAFF TGTGCCAGCAGCGCTGGACAGTATACTGAAGCTTTCTTT TRBJ1-1 . TRBV7-9 13 many
CASSFWDREGGYTF TGTGCCAGCAGTTTTTGGGACAGGGAGGGCGGCTACACCTTC TRBJ1-2 TRBD1 TRBV27 14 .
CASSPPGHETQYF TGTGCCAGCAGCCCCCCGGGCCACGAGACCCAGTACTTC TRBJ2-5 . TRBV5-4 13 few
CASSYTNRGLSSYNEQFF TGTGCCAGCAGTTACACTAACAGGGGCCTAAGCTCCTACAATGAGCAGTTCTTC TRBJ2-1 TRBD1 TRBV6-2/TRBV6-3 18 .
CASSLKGGAPESKNIQYF TGTGCCAGCAGTTTAAAGGGCGGCGCGCCAGAGTCTAAAAACATTCAGTACTTC TRBJ2-4 . TRBV12-3/TRBV12-4 18 many
CASSQYHTDTRYNEQFF TGTGCCAGCAGCCAATACCATACCGACACCCGCTACAATGAGCAGTTCTTC TRBJ2-1 . TRBV7-9 17 few
CASSYSQGAEAFF TGTGCCAGCAGTTACTCACAGGGCGCTGAAGCTTTCTTT TRBJ1-1 . TRBV6-5 13 few
CASSQDVAELAHEQFF TGCGCCAGCAGCCAAGACGTCGCGGAACTAGCCCATGAGCAGTTCTTC TRBJ2-1 . TRBV4-1 16 many
CASSSGLAYGYTF TGTGCCAGCAGTTCCGGATTGGCATATGGCTACACCTTC TRBJ1-2 . TRBV12-3/TRBV12-4 13 few
CASSFPPGSSGGVADTQYF TGTGCCAGCAGCTTTCCTCCGGGGTCTAGCGGGGGGGTAGCAGATACGCAGTATTTT TRBJ2-3 TRBD2 TRBV11-2 19 many
CSVRDSSNSPLHF TGCAGCGTTAGGGACAGCTCTAATTCACCCCTCCACTTT TRBJ1-6 TRBD1 TRBV29-1 13 .
CAISALQPSGANVLTF TGTGCCATCAGTGCCCTTCAACCATCTGGGGCCAACGTCCTGACTTTC TRBJ2-6 . TRBV10-3 16 many
CASSRDRALNTEAFF TGCGCCAGCAGCCGAGACAGGGCATTGAACACTGAAGCTTTCTTT TRBJ1-1 TRBD1 TRBV4-1 15 many
CASSFLGRQPHGYTF TGTGCCAGCAGTTTTCTTGGGCGACAACCCCATGGCTACACCTTC TRBJ1-2 . TRBV12-3/TRBV12-4 15 .
CASSSAVIQGFSYEQYF TGTGCCAGCAGCTCAGCCGTCATACAGGGTTTCTCCTACGAGCAGTACTTC TRBJ2-7 . TRBV7-9 17 many
CASSQGHEKLFF TGCGCCAGCAGCCAAGGCCATGAAAAACTGTTTTTT TRBJ1-4 . TRBV4-1 12 many
CASSLTWTGGADTQYF TGTGCCAGCAGCTTAACCTGGACAGGGGGCGCAGATACGCAGTATTTT TRBJ2-3 TRBD1 TRBV11-2 16 .
CSDFAPGQGNYGYTF TGCAGTGATTTCGCTCCGGGACAGGGGAACTATGGCTACACCTTC TRBJ1-2 TRBD1 TRBV20-1 15 .
CASSLGQGYQPQHF TGTGCCAGCAGCTTAGGACAGGGTTATCAGCCCCAGCATTTT TRBJ1-5 TRBD1 TRBV7-2 14 few
CASSPRQPSYNSPLHF TGTGCCAGCAGCCCTCGACAGCCCTCATATAATTCACCCCTCCACTTT TRBJ1-6 . TRBV7-2 16 few
CASSPTPGEGGYTDTQYF TGTGCCAGCAGTCCGACCCCCGGCGAGGGGGGATACACAGATACGCAGTATTTT TRBJ2-3 . TRBV2 18 few
CASSPNPGLHYNEQFF TGTGCCAGCAGCCCTAATCCCGGACTACACTACAATGAGCAGTTCTTC TRBJ2-1 . TRBV7-3 16 many
CASSFVTGANDLTF TGTGCCAGCAGCTTTGTGACCGGGGCCAACGACCTGACTTTC TRBJ2-6 . TRBV7-9 14 .
CASSPQTSREGIDTQYF TGTGCCAGCAGCCCCCAGACATCCAGGGAGGGAATAGATACGCAGTATTTT TRBJ2-3 TRBD2 TRBV7-3 17 .
CASSQDRGGGRNTIYF TGCGCCAGCAGCCAAGACCGGGGAGGGGGACGAAACACCATATATTTT TRBJ1-3 . TRBV4-3 16 few
CSAREAGLVTNEQFF TGCAGTGCTAGAGAGGCGGGACTAGTGACCAATGAGCAGTTCTTC TRBJ2-1 TRBD2 TRBV20-1 15 .
CAIRDSSYNSPLHF TGTGCCATCCGGGACAGCTCCTATAATTCACCCCTCCACTTT TRBJ1-6 TRBD1 TRBV10-3 14 many
CASSLKGAGVSYNEQFF TGCGCCAGCAGCCTCAAAGGTGCGGGGGTCTCCTACAATGAGCAGTTCTTC TRBJ2-1 TRBD2 TRBV4-1 17 few
CASSEDRANYGYTF TGTGCCAGCAGTGAAGACAGAGCTAACTATGGCTACACCTTC TRBJ1-2 . TRBV6-1 14 .
CASSLVSLQQNGYTF TGTGCCAGCAGCTTAGTTTCTTTACAGCAGAATGGCTACACCTTC TRBJ1-2 . TRBV7-9 15 .
CASSQGPRLADEQFF TGCGCCAGCAGCCAAGGCCCGCGACTAGCCGATGAGCAGTTCTTC TRBJ2-1 TRBD2 TRBV4-1 15 .
CAISLNAYNEQFF TGTGCCATCAGTTTGAACGCCTACAATGAGCAGTTCTTC TRBJ2-1 . TRBV2 13 .
CASELGNTGELFF TGTGCCAGTGAATTAGGGAACACCGGGGAGCTGTTTTTT TRBJ2-2 . TRBV6-2/TRBV6-3 13 few
CASSLGQGVADTQYF TGTGCCAGCAGCTTAGGGCAGGGAGTGGCAGATACGCAGTATTTT TRBJ2-3 . TRBV7-8 15 many
CASREWGGGTDTQYF TGTGCCAGCCGGGAGTGGGGCGGGGGCACAGATACGCAGTATTTT TRBJ2-3 . TRBV5-4 15 few
CASSYSMGGSSTDTQYF TGTGCCAGCAGTTACTCGATGGGGGGATCTAGCACAGATACGCAGTATTTT TRBJ2-3 . TRBV6-5 17 many
CAISESEGSHFYQPQHF TGTGCCATCAGTGAGTCCGAGGGGTCCCACTTCTATCAGCCCCAGCATTTT TRBJ1-5 . TRBV10-3 17 many
CASSPGTGGSNSPLHF TGCGCCAGCAGCCCCGGGACAGGGGGGAGCAATTCACCCCTCCACTTT TRBJ1-6 TRBD1 TRBV4-3 16 many
CASSPIQDEAFF TGTGCCAGCAGCCCCATTCAAGACGAAGCTTTCTTT TRBJ1-1 . TRBV3-1 12 few
CSARDGEPSNQPQHF TGCAGTGCTAGAGACGGGGAGCCGAGCAATCAGCCCCAGCATTTT TRBJ1-5 . TRBV20-1 15 many
CASSFNPYRSYYEQYF TGTGCCAGCAGTTTCAATCCATATCGCAGTTACTACGAGCAGTACTTC TRBJ2-7 . TRBV27 16 many
CASSREVMFAEAFF TGTGCCAGCAGCCGGGAAGTGATGTTCGCTGAAGCTTTCTTT TRBJ1-1 . TRBV7-6 14 many
CASSEYAGANTEAFF TGTGCCAGCAGTGAATACGCAGGGGCTAACACTGAAGCTTTCTTT TRBJ1-1 . TRBV25-1 15 few
CATSDSRLHYGYTF TGTGCCACCAGTGATTCTCGGCTCCACTATGGCTACACCTTC TRBJ1-2 . TRBV24-1 14 many
CASSPKGGALTGELFF TGTGCCAGCAGCCCTAAGGGGGGGGCCCTCACCGGGGAGCTGTTTTTT TRBJ2-2 . TRBV4-2 16 many
CASSLTGYHANTGELFF TGTGCCAGCAGCTTAACAGGTTACCACGCGAACACCGGGGAGCTGTTTTTT TRBJ2-2 . TRBV7-9 17 many
CATTGGVSYNEQFF TGTGCCACCACCGGGGGGGTCTCCTACAATGAGCAGTTCTTC TRBJ2-1 TRBD2 TRBV6-2/TRBV6-3 14 many
CASSAGVLQPQHF TGTGCCAGCAGTGCGGGGGTCCTTCAGCCCCAGCATTTT TRBJ1-5 . TRBV27 13 many
CASSPAGGGTYEQYF TGTGCCAGCAGCCCGGCGGGGGGCGGGACGTACGAGCAGTACTTC TRBJ2-7 TRBD2 TRBV7-2 15 few
CATSDQGTSGTNEQFF TGTGCCACCAGTGACCAGGGGACCTCAGGCACGAATGAGCAGTTCTTC TRBJ2-1 . TRBV24-1 16 many
CASSFRDGIPNTEAFF TGTGCCAGCAGCTTTCGGGACGGGATCCCGAACACTGAAGCTTTCTTT TRBJ1-1 . TRBV7-9 16 .
CASSLRRGVADTQYF TGTGCCAGCAGCTTGCGAAGGGGGGTGGCAGATACGCAGTATTTT TRBJ2-3 . TRBV5-5 15 many
CASSLPGQGDYEQYF TGTGCCAGCAGCTTGCCTGGACAGGGTGATTACGAGCAGTACTTC TRBJ2-7 TRBD1 TRBV5-6 15 many
CASSQDQWNGELFF TGTGCCAGCAGCCAAGATCAGTGGAACGGGGAGCTGTTTTTT TRBJ2-2 . TRBV3-1 14 many
CASSFYRGVNVETQYF TGTGCCAGCAGTTTCTACAGGGGGGTTAACGTAGAGACCCAGTACTTC TRBJ2-5 TRBD1 TRBV27 16 few